The entry below describes one TCR beta chain. Its cognate antigen is unknown. These data belong to a study of human T cells and chemical hapten exposure. Study as a whole: Variability of per-sample TCR yields stemmed mainly from small differences in pooled library volume. Study findings and constraints: Relative to controls, expanded TCRs formed significantly more large CDR3 similarity clusters. The study found that DPC sensitization did not change TCRs above 1 in 1000 frequency.

MiXCR, applied by TCRdb to the RACE reads, yields one record per CDR3 protein. The repertoire has about 42,000 distinct CDR3 sequences, under 15% of them found once; the top ten carry about 6%. Germline V gene sequence: CDR1 SGHDT, CDR2 YYEEEE. Trimming took off 4 bases at V and 0 bases at J, with 7 bases between the two ends. The CDR3 spans 13 residues. Indicated time point: pre-sensitization, week 0. As for treatment: therapeutic diphenylcyclopropenone sensitization with weekly scalp DPC. Sequenced here: whole blood, sampled in connection with sensitization to the hapten diphenylcyclopropenone (DPC). The rearrangement links TRBV5-6 to TRBJ1-1, with D unclear. This clonotype originated in a woman in her thirties with alopecia areata. Some clones in this sample may be carry-over from other donors' samples. The CDR3 here is CASSGVLNTEAFF. The CDR3 nucleotides are TGTGCCAGCAGCGGGGTTCTGAACACTGAAGCTTTCTTT.